A selection of T cell receptor beta chains follows, all from one sample in a study of technical replicates of blood from a few donors. Clones were sequenced by immunoSEQ multiplex PCR, and TCRdb holds only the in-frame ones, with some missing. The sample carries some 47,000 clones, around 90% recorded once. The specimen was PBMCs. The receptor source for this set is a human donor in good health. Some clones in this sample may be carry-over from other donors' samples. CDR3s include the opening cysteine and the closing phenylalanine or tryptophan. The order of the fields is J gene, D gene, clone size, V gene, CDR3 protein, CDR3 DNA. A D gene is named only where the DNA matches it firmly. Only part of the rows carry a size: once, few, many, or a class if the clone is expanded.

TRBJ2-3,TRBD2,-,TRBV5-5,CASSSRAPGGSTDTQYF,TGTGCCAGCAGCTCACGAGCACCGGGGGGGAGCACAGATACGCAGTATTTT
TRBJ2-2,-,-,TRBV18,CASSPPRVNTGELFF,TGTGCCAGCTCACCACCGAGGGTGAACACCGGGGAGCTGTTTTTT
TRBJ1-5,-,-,TRBV19,CASSIVQVHQPQHF,TGTGCCAGTAGTATAGTACAGGTCCATCAGCCCCAGCATTTT
TRBJ2-6,-,-,TRBV9,CASSVGAGSGSGANVLTF,TGTGCCAGCAGCGTAGGTGCAGGTTCAGGATCTGGGGCCAACGTCCTGACTTTC
TRBJ2-1,-,-,TRBV1,CTSSQDDPTPTSGSYNEQFF,TGCACCAGCAGCCAAGATGATCCCACCCCTACTAGCGGCTCCTACAATGAGCAGTTCTTC
TRBJ2-7,TRBD2,-,TRBV11-2,CASSLDWGGSYEQYF,TGTGCCAGCAGCTTAGATTGGGGGGGCTCCTACGAGCAGTACTTC
TRBJ2-2,TRBD2,-,TRBV7-9,CASSPARRGGAGELFF,TGTGCCAGCAGCCCCGCACGGCGGGGGGGGGCCGGGGAGCTGTTTTTT
TRBJ1-1,TRBD1,-,TRBV7-8,CASSLYRGLGTEAFF,TGTGCCAGCAGCTTGTACAGGGGGCTGGGGACTGAAGCTTTCTTT
TRBJ2-7,-,-,TRBV4-1,CASSRPGPWSPYEQYF,TGCGCCAGCAGCCGCCCAGGGCCGTGGTCCCCGTACGAGCAGTACTTC
TRBJ1-5,-,few,TRBV19,CASSIIGNQPQHF,TGTGCCAGTAGTATAATCGGGAATCAGCCCCAGCATTTT
TRBJ1-3,-,-,TRBV5-8,CASSLGDNSHTIYF,TGTGCCAGCAGCTTGGGGGACAACTCTCACACCATATATTTT
TRBJ1-3,-,once,TRBV9,CASSAMGGGNTIYF,TGTGCCAGCAGCGCGATGGGGGGAGGAAACACCATATATTTT
TRBJ1-5,-,-,TRBV19,CASSIGQGSNQPQHF,TGTGCCAGTAGTATAGGGCAGGGAAGCAATCAGCCCCAGCATTTT
TRBJ1-6,TRBD1,once,TRBV5-8,CASSPGQARNSPLHF,TGTGCCAGCAGCCCTGGACAGGCGCGGAATTCACCCCTCCACTTT